This TCR beta chain was identified in a study of CD8 T cells in ankylosing spondylitis. Study-wide points: A TCR beta motif of eight highly homologous variants appeared characteristic of ankylosing spondylitis blood.

V lost 5 bases and J lost 1, with 12 bases in between. Germline V gives CDR1 DFQATT, CDR2 SNEGSKA (reference sequence). The CDR3 covers 13 residues. This clonotype was detected many times. No antigen is known for it. In TCRdb, the 5' RACE reads were re-called with MiXCR into one record per CDR3 protein. The sample includes 500,000 to 650,000 distinct CDR3 sequences, about 5.2% of them seen just once. This clonotype was sampled from a male donor with ankylosing spondylitis. Sample: blood, either unsorted or a sorted T cell fraction (not recorded which). The chain uses TRBV20-1 and TRBJ2-7, with a weak D call TRBD1 (5 bases). Here the CDR3 DNA reads TGCAGTGCTCGCTGGAGACAGTCCTACGAGCAGTACTTC. It encodes CSARWRQSYEQYF.